This T cell receptor beta chain is drawn from a study of T cells in localized non-small cell lung cancer. Whole-study results and caveats: Among blood samples, higher T cell density accompanied longer overall survival. A median approximately 59 of the top 100 tumor clones appeared in adjacent lung. Uninvolved adjacent lung had the highest recorded T cell clonality, with tumor below it. Sequencing covered just one tumor region, so heterogeneity cannot be ruled out.

Sequencing used immunoSEQ multiplex PCR; TCRdb keeps in-frame clones, though not all of them. The sample carries some 19,000 clones, 70% to 85% recorded once. As for this clone: Its target is not known.

CDR1 ENHRY and CDR2 SYGVKD come from the germline V gene. CDR3 size: 17 residues. Deletions cut 11 bases from V and 1 base from J, with 25 bases between. The receptor comes from a man between 40 and 75 years old with stage I lung adenocarcinoma. The sample here was peripheral blood, taken before any cancer treatment. The V and J genes are TRBV10-3 and TRBJ2-3; D is undetermined. CDR3 nucleotides: TGTGCCCACCCGGTGAGAAGGGTGGGCCATGGCACAGATACGCAGTATTTT. It encodes CAHPVRRVGHGTDTQYF.